The clone carrying this T cell receptor beta chain is medium-sized by share. Per germline, CDR1 SGHVS and CDR2 FQNEAQ. The length of the CDR3 is 18 residues. The V and J ends lost 5 bases and 5 bases, in that order; junction bases with no gene match: 13. These data are taken from a study of prognosis after radiotherapy for stage I lung cancer. Genomic DNA provided the template from which TCR beta CDR3 was amplified by two-round multiplex PCR. Amplification in first-round PCR relied on primers specific to each TRBV and TRBJ gene. Each CDR3 protein gets one entry after TCRdb re-called the multiplex PCR reads with MiXCR. The sample consists of 12,000 or so distinct CDR3 sequences, approximately 40% of them appearing once.

The material was PBMCs, obtained before or after stereotactic body radiation therapy (not recorded which). This sequence originates from a donor aged 50 or older with non-small cell lung cancer. The rearrangement joins TRBV7-8 to TRBJ2-1; 12 bases match TRBD2. The CDR3 DNA reads as TGTGCCAGCAGCCAGAGACTAGCGGGAGCGGTGGTGGACAATGAGCAGTTCTTC. Protein: CASSQRLAGAVVDNEQFF.